This entry describes one T cell receptor beta chain. The antigen remains undetermined. The V segment lost 6 bases and the J segment 5 bases; nucleotides outside the gene matches: 4. This CDR3 has 13 amino acids. CDR1 and CDR2 (germline): PRHDT, FYEKMQ (reference sequence). This entry comes from a study of cytomegalovirus exposure and HLA in healthy donors. Broader study findings: Reports state that TCR beta sequences accurately predicted most subjects' HLA-A and HLA-B alleles. The study flagged 150 to 200 TCR beta chains as cytomegalovirus-associated.

The PCR contained 60 Vbeta and 13 Jbeta primers. Authors' data handling: The authors later counted 65 million to 80 million unique TCR beta chains, approximately 10 million of them shared. Assay: immunoSEQ multiplex PCR; the TCRdb copy retains only in-frame clones and omits some. V, J and clone size reflect that table, while D and trimming were determined from the DNA. In the table there are 150,000 to 250,000 clones, roughly four fifths of which are singletons. The gene calls are TRBV13 and TRBJ1-1, with 9 bases matching TRBD1. This TCR derives from a boy younger than 10 in good health and CMV-seronegative. Sequenced input: PBMCs. The CDR3 here is CASSGTGSTEAFF. DNA for the CDR3: TGTGCCAGCAGTGGGACAGGGAGTACTGAAGCTTTCTTT. Full variable domain (remainder filled in from reference TRBV13 and TRBJ1-1): AAGVIQSPRHLIKEKRETATLKCYPIPRHDTVYWYQQGPGQDPQFLISFYEKMQSDKGSIPDRFSAQQFSDYHSELNMSSLELGDSALYFCASSGTGSTEAFFGQGTRLTVV.